This record concerns one T cell receptor (beta chain) sequence. The data stem from a study of blood T cell repertoires in COVID-19. Study as a whole: The United States, Italy and Spain supplied acute and convalescent COVID-19 samples. T cells, B-cell-depleted T cells, or PBMCs provided the cDNA or gDNA that served as material.

CDR1 is LNHDA, CDR2 SQIVND, per germline (reference sequence). The junction had 12 bases not matched to a gene; V was cut back by 7 bases and J by 0 bases. The CDR3 is made up of 17 amino acids. As originally analysed: Counts of nucleated cells, estimated from reference gene primer amplification, were obtained. Method: immunoSEQ multiplex PCR; TCRdb's copy keeps in-frame clones and lacks some. The V and J calls and clone size are taken from that table; D and trimming were inferred from the DNA. The sample includes 200,000 to 300,000 clones, nearly 90% seen only once; the top ten take more than 0.55%.

The V gene is TRBV19, the J gene TRBJ2-3; 8 bases align to TRBD1. This receptor was identified in a human donor in a cohort sampled during active COVID-19. Material: peripheral blood. The CDR3 DNA sequence: TGTGCCAGTAATTCCCAGGGGGCCCTCTCTAGCACAGATACGCAGTATTTT. It codes for CASNSQGALSSTDTQYF.